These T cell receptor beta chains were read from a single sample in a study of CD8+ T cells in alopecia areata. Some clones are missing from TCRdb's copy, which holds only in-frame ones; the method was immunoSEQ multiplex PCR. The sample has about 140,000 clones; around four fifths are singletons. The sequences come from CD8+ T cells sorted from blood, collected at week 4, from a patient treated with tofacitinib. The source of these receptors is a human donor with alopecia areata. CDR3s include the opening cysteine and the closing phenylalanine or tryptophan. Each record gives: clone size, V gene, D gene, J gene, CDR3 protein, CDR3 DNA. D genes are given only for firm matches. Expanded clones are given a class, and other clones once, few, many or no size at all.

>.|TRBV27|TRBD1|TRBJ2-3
CASSLWGQGPDTQYF
TGTGCCAGCAGTTTATGGGGACAGGGCCCAGATACGCAGTATTTT
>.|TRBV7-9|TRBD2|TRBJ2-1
CASSSSGGARNEQFF
TGTGCCAGCAGCTCTAGCGGGGGGGCCCGAAATGAGCAGTTCTTC
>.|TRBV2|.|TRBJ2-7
CASSGRITYEQYF
TGTGCCAGCAGTGGACGGATAACCTACGAGCAGTACTTC
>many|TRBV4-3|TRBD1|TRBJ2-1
CASSQGDRGSYNEQFF
TGCGCCAGCAGCCAGGGCGACAGGGGGTCCTACAATGAGCAGTTCTTC
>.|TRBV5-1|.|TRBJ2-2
CASSLESGPPSALFF
TGCGCCAGCAGCTTGGAGAGCGGGCCGCCCTCTGCGCTGTTTTTT
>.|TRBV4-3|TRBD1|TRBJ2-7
CASSQEWDSVLSEQYF
TGCGCCAGCAGCCAAGAATGGGACAGCGTCCTTTCCGAGCAGTACTTC
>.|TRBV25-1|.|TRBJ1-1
CASSGWAGDPEAFF
TGTGCCAGCAGTGGATGGGCAGGCGATCCTGAAGCTTTCTTT
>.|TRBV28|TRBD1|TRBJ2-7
CASSLTTGIGYEQYF
TGTGCCAGCAGTTTAACGACAGGGATCGGCTACGAGCAGTACTTC
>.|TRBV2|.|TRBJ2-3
CASSYSGRFADTQYF
TGTGCCAGCAGTTACTCAGGGAGATTTGCAGATACGCAGTATTTT
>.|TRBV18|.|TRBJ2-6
CASSPLPGRRIYSGANVLTF
TGTGCCAGCTCACCACTCCCCGGTAGGAGGATCTACTCTGGGGCCAACGTCCTGACTTTC
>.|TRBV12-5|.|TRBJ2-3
CASGFGEAADTQYF
TGTGCTAGTGGTTTTGGAGAGGCGGCAGATACGCAGTATTTT
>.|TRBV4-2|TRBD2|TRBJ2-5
CASSHRLAGEVETQYF
TGTGCCAGCAGCCATAGACTAGCGGGGGAGGTGGAGACCCAGTACTTC
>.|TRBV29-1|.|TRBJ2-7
CSVDGQTTYEQYF
TGCAGCGTCGATGGACAGACAACCTACGAGCAGTACTTC
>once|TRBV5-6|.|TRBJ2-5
CAGSEPGRAETQYF
TGTGCCGGCAGCGAACCGGGACGCGCGGAGACCCAGTACTTC
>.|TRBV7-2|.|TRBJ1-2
CASSPRPGNYGYTF
TGTGCCAGCAGCCCCCGTCCCGGTAACTATGGCTACACCTTC
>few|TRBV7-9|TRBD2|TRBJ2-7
CASSYRGGEQYF
TGTGCCAGCAGCTACCGGGGGGGCGAGCAGTACTTC
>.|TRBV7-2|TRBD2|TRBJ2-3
CASSFIAGGHGTDTQYF
TGTGCCAGCAGCTTCATAGCGGGGGGGCACGGCACAGATACGCAGTATTTT
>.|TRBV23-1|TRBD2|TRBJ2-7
CASSQILALAEPTYEQYF
TGCGCCAGCAGTCAAATACTAGCGCTCGCCGAACCCACCTACGAGCAGTACTTC
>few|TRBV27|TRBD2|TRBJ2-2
CASSAGGPPTGELFF
TGTGCCAGCAGTGCGGGGGGCCCTCCGACCGGGGAGCTGTTTTTT
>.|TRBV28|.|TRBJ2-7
CASSSYGRTGTNEQYF
TGTGCCAGCAGTTCTTATGGACGAACAGGGACCAACGAGCAGTACTTC
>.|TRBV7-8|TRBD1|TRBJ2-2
CASSLGQGVYTGELFF
TGTGCCAGCAGCCTCGGACAGGGGGTTTACACCGGGGAGCTGTTTTTT
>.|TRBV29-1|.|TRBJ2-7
CSVVTPSTYEQYF
TGCAGCGTTGTAACACCTTCGACCTACGAGCAGTACTTC
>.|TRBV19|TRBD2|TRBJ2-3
CASSIGGGADTQYF
TGTGCCAGTAGTATTGGCGGGGGGGCAGATACGCAGTATTTT
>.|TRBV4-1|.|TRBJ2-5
CASSQGPGTETQYF
TGCGCCAGCAGCCAAGGGCCAGGGACGGAGACCCAGTACTTC
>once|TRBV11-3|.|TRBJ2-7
CASSLGQSYEQYF
TGTGCCAGCAGCTTAGGACAGTCCTACGAGCAGTACTTC
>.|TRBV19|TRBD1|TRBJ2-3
CASSILGQGVTDTQYF
TGTGCCAGTAGTATTCTGGGACAGGGTGTCACAGATACGCAGTATTTT
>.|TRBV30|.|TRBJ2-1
CAWSVGGYNEQFF
TGTGCCTGGAGTGTAGGAGGTTACAATGAGCAGTTCTTC
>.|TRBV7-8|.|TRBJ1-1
CASSLAEAGNTEAFF
TGTGCCAGCAGCTTAGCGGAAGCAGGGAACACTGAAGCTTTCTTT
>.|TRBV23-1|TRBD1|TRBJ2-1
CASSHPPGQEEFEQFF
TGCGCCAGCAGTCACCCCCCGGGACAGGAAGAGTTTGAGCAGTTCTTC
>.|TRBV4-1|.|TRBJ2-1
CASSQDLSEDEQFF
TGCGCCAGCAGCCAAGATTTATCTGAGGATGAGCAGTTCTTC
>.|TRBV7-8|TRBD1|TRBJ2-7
CASNDRVSYEQYF
TGTGCCAGCAATGACAGGGTCTCCTACGAGCAGTACTTC
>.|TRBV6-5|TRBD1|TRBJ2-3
CASSSRDRPTDTQYF
TGTGCCAGCAGTTCCCGGGACAGGCCTACAGATACGCAGTATTTT
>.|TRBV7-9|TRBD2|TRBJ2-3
CASSLVRLATDTQYF
TGTGCCAGCAGCTTAGTCCGACTAGCCACAGATACGCAGTATTTT
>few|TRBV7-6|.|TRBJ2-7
CASSYSWGNEQYF
TGTGCCAGCAGCTACAGCTGGGGCAACGAGCAGTACTTC
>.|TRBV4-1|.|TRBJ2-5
CASSQGPSRGTMPHF
TGCGCCAGCAGCCAAGGTCCCTCCCGGGGGACAATGCCGCACTTC
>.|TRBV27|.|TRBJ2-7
CASSPSMGVYEQYF
TGTGCCAGCAGTCCCTCTATGGGGGTCTACGAGCAGTACTTC
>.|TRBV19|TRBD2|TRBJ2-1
CASSPYGTSSYNEQFF
TGTGCCAGTAGTCCCTACGGGACTAGTTCCTACAATGAGCAGTTCTTC
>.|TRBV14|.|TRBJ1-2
CASSQDGVIGDGGYTF
TGTGCCAGCAGCCAAGATGGGGTAATCGGGGACGGAGGCTACACCTTC
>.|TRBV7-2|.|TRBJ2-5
CASSLGHRALEQYF
TGTGCCAGCAGCTTAGGCCACAGGGCTTTGGAGCAGTACTTC
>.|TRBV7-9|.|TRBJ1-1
CASRLLTGNTEAFF
TGTGCCAGCAGGCTACTTACAGGGAACACTGAAGCTTTCTTT
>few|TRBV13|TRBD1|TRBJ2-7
CASSSPMTGPYEQYF
TGTGCCAGCAGCTCCCCCATGACAGGGCCTTACGAGCAGTACTTC
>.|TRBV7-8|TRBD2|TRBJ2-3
CASSQGTSGGDTQYF
TGTGCCAGCAGCCAGGGGACTAGCGGGGGGGATACGCAGTATTTT
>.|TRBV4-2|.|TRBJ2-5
CASSQDQQSRDF
TGTGCCAGCAGCCAAGATCAACAGAGTCGTGACTTC
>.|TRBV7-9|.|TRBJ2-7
CASSRDNTYEQYF
TGTGCCAGCAGCAGGGACAACACCTACGAGCAGTACTTC
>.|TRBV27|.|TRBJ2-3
CASSLSMRDTQYF
TGTGCCAGCAGTTTATCTATGCGAGATACGCAGTATTTT
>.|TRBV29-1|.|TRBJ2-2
CSVEDGGTSTGELFF
TGCAGCGTTGAAGACGGCGGGACAAGCACCGGGGAGCTGTTTTTT
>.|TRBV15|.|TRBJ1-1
CATSRGWGTEAFF
TGTGCCACCAGCAGAGGTTGGGGGACAGAAGCTTTCTTT
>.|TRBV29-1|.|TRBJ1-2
CSVVGIRYGYTF
TGCAGCGTTGTCGGGATTCGCTATGGCTACACCTTC
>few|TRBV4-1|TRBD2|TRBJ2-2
CASSPAGSAGELFF
TGCGCCAGCAGCCCAGCGGGGTCCGCCGGGGAGCTGTTTTTT
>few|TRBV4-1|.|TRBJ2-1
CASSQDGSGVIDNEQFF
TGCGCCAGCAGCCAAGATGGGTCAGGGGTTATCGACAATGAGCAGTTCTTC
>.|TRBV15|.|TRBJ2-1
CATSRDGADYNEQFF
TGTGCCACCAGCAGAGACGGGGCAGACTACAATGAGCAGTTCTTC
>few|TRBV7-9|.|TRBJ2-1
CASSLDLTRLGEQFF
TGTGCCAGCAGCTTAGATTTGACCCGACTAGGTGAGCAGTTCTTC
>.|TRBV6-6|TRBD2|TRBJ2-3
CASSQLAANTDTQYF
TGTGCCAGCAGTCAACTAGCGGCGAACACAGATACGCAGTATTTT
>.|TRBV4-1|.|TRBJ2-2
CASSSEGNTGELFF
TGCGCCAGCAGCTCGGAGGGGAACACCGGGGAGCTGTTTTTT